These T cell receptor beta chains were read from a single sample in a study of CD8 T cells in Susac syndrome. TCRdb reanalysed the immunoSEQ multiplex PCR reads using MiXCR and keeps one entry per CDR3 protein. Of 70,000 to 100,000 distinct CDR3 sequences in the sample, approximately 96% were seen once. The sample was CD8+ T cells from PBMCs. All receptors come from a human donor with Susac syndrome. Each CDR3 is given with its conserved first and last residue. D genes are given only for firm matches. The listing skips clone size in some rows; elsewhere it reads once, few, many or a size class.

abundance	j_gene	d_gene	v_gene	CDR3nt	CDR3aa
.	TRBJ2-3	.	TRBV4-3	TGCGCCAGCAGCCAAAGGGACTCCCCTGGTACGCAGTATTTT	CASSQRDSPGTQYF
.	TRBJ2-1	TRBD1	TRBV7-9	TGTGCCAGCAGCCCGGCGACAGGGGGCCTGGGGAATGAGCAGTTCTTC	CASSPATGGLGNEQFF
once	TRBJ1-5	.	TRBV19	TGTGCCAGTAGTATTGGCATCCCCAGTAATCAGCCCCAGCATTTT	CASSIGIPSNQPQHF
.	TRBJ2-2	.	TRBV19	TGTGCCAGTAGTAATGGAGGGGCCGGGGAGCTGTTTTTT	CASSNGGAGELFF
.	TRBJ2-7	TRBD2	TRBV12-3/TRBV12-4	TGTGCCGGACTAGCGAATCCCTACGAGCAGTACTTC	CAGLANPYEQYF
.	TRBJ2-1	TRBD2	TRBV3-1	TGTGCCAGCAGCCAAGATTGGGGGAGGGCCGCAAATGAGCAGTTCTTC	CASSQDWGRAANEQFF
.	TRBJ2-5	TRBD2	TRBV15	TGTGCCACCAGCAGAGATGTCGGAGAGCGGGAGGGCCGAGAGACCCAGTACTTC	CATSRDVGEREGRETQYF
.	TRBJ2-5	TRBD2	TRBV4-2	TGTGCCAGCAGCCAGCTGAGCGGGAGGGCGAAAGAGACCCAGTACTTC	CASSQLSGRAKETQYF
once	TRBJ1-5	.	TRBV6-5	TGTGCCAGCAGTTACAGGGTTAGCAATCAGCCCCAGCATTTT	CASSYRVSNQPQHF
.	TRBJ1-6	TRBD1	TRBV25-1	TGTGCCAGCAGTGAAGGAGTGACAGGGGCTTACTCACCCCTCCACTTT	CASSEGVTGAYSPLHF
.	TRBJ2-1	TRBD1	TRBV13	TGTGCCAGCTCCCTAGGACAGGACAATGAGCAGTTCTTC	CASSLGQDNEQFF
.	TRBJ2-3	.	TRBV3-1	TGTGCCAGCAGCCCTATGGACGGATCCACAGATACGCAGTATTTT	CASSPMDGSTDTQYF
.	TRBJ1-1	.	TRBV30	TGTGCCTGTGAAAGGGACCGGGCTTTCTTT	CACERDRAFF
few	TRBJ2-7	TRBD2	TRBV5-1	TGCGCCAGCAGCTCAGGACTAGCGATATCCTACGAGCAGTACTTC	CASSSGLAISYEQYF
once	TRBJ2-1	.	TRBV27	TGTGCCAGCAGCCACGGGAGCCCATCCTACAATGAGCAGTTCTTC	CASSHGSPSYNEQFF
.	TRBJ1-5	.	TRBV4-2	TGTGCCAGCAGCCAAGATATTAGTAATCAGCCCCAGCATTTT	CASSQDISNQPQHF
.	TRBJ2-1	TRBD2	TRBV2	TGTGCCAGCAGGGTAGGGGCGGGGGGCGGCAATGAGCAGTTCTTC	CASRVGAGGGNEQFF
.	TRBJ1-1	TRBD1	TRBV12-5	TGTGCTAGTGGCTTCGGACAGGTCAGTACAAACACTGAAGTTTTCTTT	CASGFGQVSTNTEVFF
once	TRBJ2-4	.	TRBV28	TGTGCCAGCACCTCGGGAAACATTCAGTACTTC	CASTSGNIQYF
.	TRBJ1-2	.	TRBV20-1	TGCAGTGCTAGAGATCGGTCGATCCTTTATGGCTACACCTTC	CSARDRSILYGYTF
.	TRBJ2-1	.	TRBV29-1	TGCAGCGTTGAACCGGAATACAATGAGCAGTTCTTC	CSVEPEYNEQFF
once	TRBJ2-5	TRBD2	TRBV3-1	TGTGCCAGCACCACGGGACTAGCGGGAGAAGAGACCCAGTACTTC	CASTTGLAGEETQYF